The entry that follows covers one T cell receptor (beta chain) sequence. The data derive from a study of T cell changes during pregnancy in multiple sclerosis. Assay: immunoSEQ multiplex PCR; the TCRdb copy retains only in-frame clones and omits some. The data contain around 39,000 clones, roughly 92% of them singletons. The CDR3 spans 15 residues. Germline CDR1 and CDR2: MDHEN and SYDVKM. V was shortened by 6 bases and J by 0 bases, with 12 bases between the two germline ends. The input for sequencing was CD4+ T cells from peripheral blood mononuclear cells, taken in the third trimester of pregnancy. The rearrangement links TRBV28 to TRBJ1-5; D not resolved. The sequence came from a female donor in good health, enrolled as a control in a pregnancy study. The CDR3 DNA sequence: TGTGCCAGCAGACCCGACCGACATAGCAATCAGCCCCAGCATTTT. It codes for CASRPDRHSNQPQHF.